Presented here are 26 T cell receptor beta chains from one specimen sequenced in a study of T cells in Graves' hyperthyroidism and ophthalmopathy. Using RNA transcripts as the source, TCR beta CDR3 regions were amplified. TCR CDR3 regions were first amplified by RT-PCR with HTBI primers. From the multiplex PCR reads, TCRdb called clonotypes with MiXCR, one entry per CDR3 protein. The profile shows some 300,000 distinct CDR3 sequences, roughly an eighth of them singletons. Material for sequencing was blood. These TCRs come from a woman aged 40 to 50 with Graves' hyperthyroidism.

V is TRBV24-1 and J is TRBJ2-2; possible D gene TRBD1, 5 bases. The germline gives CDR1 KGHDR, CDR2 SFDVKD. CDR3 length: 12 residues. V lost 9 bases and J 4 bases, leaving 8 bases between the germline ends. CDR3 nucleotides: TGTGCCACCCTCAGGGCCACCGGGGAGCTGTTTTTT. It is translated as CATLRATGELFF.

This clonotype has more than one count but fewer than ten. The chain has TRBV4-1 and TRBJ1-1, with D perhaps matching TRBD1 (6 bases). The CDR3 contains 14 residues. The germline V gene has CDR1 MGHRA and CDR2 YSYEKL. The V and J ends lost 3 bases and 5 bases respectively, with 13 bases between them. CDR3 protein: CASSHGGAGTEAFF. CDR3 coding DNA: TGCGCCAGCAGCCATGGGGGGGCCGGGACTGAAGCTTTCTTT.

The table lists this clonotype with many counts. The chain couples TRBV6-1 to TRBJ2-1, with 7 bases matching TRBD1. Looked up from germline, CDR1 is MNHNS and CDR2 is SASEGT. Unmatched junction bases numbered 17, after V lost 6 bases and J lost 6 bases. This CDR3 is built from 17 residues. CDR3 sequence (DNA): TGTGCCAGCAGGGTTACCAAGGGACAGAAAAAGCCCAATGAGCAGTTCTTC. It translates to CASRVTKGQKKPNEQFF.

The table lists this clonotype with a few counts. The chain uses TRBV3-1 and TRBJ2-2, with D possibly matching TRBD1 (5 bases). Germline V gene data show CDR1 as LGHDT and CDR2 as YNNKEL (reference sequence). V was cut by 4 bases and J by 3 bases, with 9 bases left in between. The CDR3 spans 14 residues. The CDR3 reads CASSPGRDTGELFF. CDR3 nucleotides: TGTGCCAGCAGCCCGGGCAGGGACACCGGGGAGCTGTTTTTT.

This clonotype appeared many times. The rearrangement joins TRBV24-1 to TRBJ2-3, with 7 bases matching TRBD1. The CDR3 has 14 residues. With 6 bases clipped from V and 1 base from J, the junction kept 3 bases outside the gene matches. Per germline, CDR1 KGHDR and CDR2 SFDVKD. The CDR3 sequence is CATSRGGGTDTQYF. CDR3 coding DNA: TGTGCCACCAGTCGAGGGGGCGGCACAGATACGCAGTATTTT.

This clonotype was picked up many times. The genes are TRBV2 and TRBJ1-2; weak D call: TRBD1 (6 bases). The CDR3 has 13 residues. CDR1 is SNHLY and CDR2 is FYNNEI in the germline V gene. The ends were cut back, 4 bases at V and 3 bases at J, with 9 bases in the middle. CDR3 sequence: CASSARTDYGYTF. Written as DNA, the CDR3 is TGTGCCAGCAGTGCCCGGACAGACTATGGCTACACCTTC.

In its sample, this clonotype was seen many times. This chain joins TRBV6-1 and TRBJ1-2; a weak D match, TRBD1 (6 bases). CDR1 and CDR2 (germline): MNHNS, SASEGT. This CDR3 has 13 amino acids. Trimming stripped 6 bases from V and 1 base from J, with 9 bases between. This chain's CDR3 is CASRRTVNYGYTF. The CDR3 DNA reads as TGTGCCAGCAGGCGGACAGTTAACTATGGCTACACCTTC.

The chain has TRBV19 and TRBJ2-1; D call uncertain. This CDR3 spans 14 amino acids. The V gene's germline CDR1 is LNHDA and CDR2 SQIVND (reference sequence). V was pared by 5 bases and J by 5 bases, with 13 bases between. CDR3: CASSPAGYDNEQFF. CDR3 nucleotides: TGTGCCAGTAGTCCAGCTGGGTACGACAATGAGCAGTTCTTC. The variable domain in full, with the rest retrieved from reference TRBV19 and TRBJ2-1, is DGGITQSPKYLFRKEGQNVTLSCEQNLNHDAMYWYRQDPGQGLRLIYYSQIVNDFQKGDIAEGYSVSREKKESFPLTVTSAQKNPTAFYLCASSPAGYDNEQFFGPGTRLTVL.

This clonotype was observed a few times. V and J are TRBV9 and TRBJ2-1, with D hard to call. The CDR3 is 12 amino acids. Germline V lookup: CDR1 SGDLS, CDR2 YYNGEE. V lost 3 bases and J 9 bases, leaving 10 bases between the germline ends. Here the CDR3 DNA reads TGTGCCAGCAGCGCCACTACGATTGAGCAGTTCTTC. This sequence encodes CASSATTIEQFF.

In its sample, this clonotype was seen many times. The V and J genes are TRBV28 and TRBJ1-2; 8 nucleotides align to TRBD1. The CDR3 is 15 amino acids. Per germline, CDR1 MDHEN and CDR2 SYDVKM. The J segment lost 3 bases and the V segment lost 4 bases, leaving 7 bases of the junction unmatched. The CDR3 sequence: CASSSRTGLDYGYTF. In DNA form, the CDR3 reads TGTGCCAGCAGTTCAAGGACAGGGCTAGACTATGGCTACACCTTC.

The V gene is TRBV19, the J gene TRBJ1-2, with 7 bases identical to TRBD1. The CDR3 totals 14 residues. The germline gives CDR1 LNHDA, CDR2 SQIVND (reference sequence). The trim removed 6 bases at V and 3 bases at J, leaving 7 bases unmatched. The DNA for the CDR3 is TGTGCCAGTAGCGGACAGGTCTTGGACTATGGCTACACCTTC. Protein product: CASSGQVLDYGYTF.

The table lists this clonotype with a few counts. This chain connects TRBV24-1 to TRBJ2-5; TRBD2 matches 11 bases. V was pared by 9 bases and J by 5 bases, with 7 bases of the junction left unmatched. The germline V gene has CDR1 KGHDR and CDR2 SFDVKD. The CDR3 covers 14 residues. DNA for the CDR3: TGTGCCACCCATAGCGGGAGGGAAAGTGAGACCCAGTACTTC. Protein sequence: CATHSGRESETQYF.

The CDR3 DNA reads as TGTGCCAGTACAGGTTATAATTCACCCCTCCACTTT. Residues: CASTGYNSPLHF. The chain links TRBV27 to TRBJ1-6; tentative D call: TRBD1 (5 bases). The V gene lost 9 bases and the J gene lost 4 bases, with 7 bases spanning the gap. Germline V CDR1 and CDR2: MNHEY, SMNVEV (reference sequence). The CDR3 length is 12 residues.

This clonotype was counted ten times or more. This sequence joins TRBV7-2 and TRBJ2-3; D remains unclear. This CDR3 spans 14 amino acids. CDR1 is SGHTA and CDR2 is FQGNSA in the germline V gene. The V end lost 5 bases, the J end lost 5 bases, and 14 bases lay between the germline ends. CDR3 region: CASSKGNRGDTQYF. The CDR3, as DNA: TGTGCCAGCAGCAAAGGCAATCGTGGAGATACGCAGTATTTT.

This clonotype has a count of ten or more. The CDR3 DNA is TGTGCCAGCAGCTTTCATGGGACTAGCGGAGTGAACACCGGGGAGCTGTTTTTT. It is translated as CASSFHGTSGVNTGELFF. This chain links TRBV7-2 with TRBJ2-2, with 11 bases fitting TRBD2. Trimming cost V 3 bases and J 1 base; bases outside gene matches: 7. The CDR3 runs to 18 residues. Per the germline V gene, CDR1 is SGHTA and CDR2 is FQGNSA.

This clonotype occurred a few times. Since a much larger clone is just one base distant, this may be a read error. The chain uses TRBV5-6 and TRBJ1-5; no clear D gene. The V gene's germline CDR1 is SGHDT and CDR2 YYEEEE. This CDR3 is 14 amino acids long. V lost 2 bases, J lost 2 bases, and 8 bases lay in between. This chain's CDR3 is CASSFGVGNQPQHF. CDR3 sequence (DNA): TGTGCCAGCAGCTTTGGGGTCGGCAATCAGCCCCAGCATTTT.

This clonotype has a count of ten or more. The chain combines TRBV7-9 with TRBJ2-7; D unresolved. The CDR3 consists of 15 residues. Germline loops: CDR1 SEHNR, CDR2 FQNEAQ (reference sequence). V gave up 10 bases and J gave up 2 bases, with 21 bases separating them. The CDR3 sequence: CATSSTEIAPYEQYF. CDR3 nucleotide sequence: TGTGCCACGTCATCCACAGAGATTGCCCCCTACGAGCAGTACTTC.

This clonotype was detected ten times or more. For the CDR3, the DNA is TGTGCCATCAACGCGGGCACCATGAACACTGAAGCTTTCTTT. Protein sequence: CAINAGTMNTEAFF. This chain joins TRBV10-3 and TRBJ1-1; D gene uncertain. CDR1 and CDR2 (germline): ENHRY, SYGVKD. V was clipped by 7 bases and J by 0 bases, with 12 bases between them. The CDR3 loop spans 14 amino acids.

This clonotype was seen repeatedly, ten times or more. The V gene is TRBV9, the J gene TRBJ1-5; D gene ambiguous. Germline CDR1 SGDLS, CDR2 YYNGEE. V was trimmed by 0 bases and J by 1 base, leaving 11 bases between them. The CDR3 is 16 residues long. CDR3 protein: CASSVEGADSNQPQHF. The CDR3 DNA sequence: TGTGCCAGCAGCGTAGAGGGAGCGGACAGCAATCAGCCCCAGCATTTT.

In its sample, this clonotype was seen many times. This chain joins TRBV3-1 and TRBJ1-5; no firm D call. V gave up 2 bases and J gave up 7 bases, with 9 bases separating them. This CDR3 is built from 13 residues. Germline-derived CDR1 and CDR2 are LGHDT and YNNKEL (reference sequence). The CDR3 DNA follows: TGTGCCAGCAGCCAAATCGGGAAACAGCCCCAGCATTTT. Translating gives CASSQIGKQPQHF.

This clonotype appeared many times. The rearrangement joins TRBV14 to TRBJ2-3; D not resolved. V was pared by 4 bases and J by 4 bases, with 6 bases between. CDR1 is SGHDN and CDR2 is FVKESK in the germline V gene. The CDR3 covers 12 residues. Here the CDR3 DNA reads TGTGCCAGCAGCCCGCAGTCAGATACGCAGTATTTT. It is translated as CASSPQSDTQYF.

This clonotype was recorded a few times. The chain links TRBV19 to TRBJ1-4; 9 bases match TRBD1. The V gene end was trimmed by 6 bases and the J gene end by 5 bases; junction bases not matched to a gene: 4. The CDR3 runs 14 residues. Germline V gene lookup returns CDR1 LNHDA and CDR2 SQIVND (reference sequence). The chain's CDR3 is CASSRDRDNEKLFF. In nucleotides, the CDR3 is TGTGCCAGTAGCCGGGACAGGGACAATGAAAAACTGTTTTTT.

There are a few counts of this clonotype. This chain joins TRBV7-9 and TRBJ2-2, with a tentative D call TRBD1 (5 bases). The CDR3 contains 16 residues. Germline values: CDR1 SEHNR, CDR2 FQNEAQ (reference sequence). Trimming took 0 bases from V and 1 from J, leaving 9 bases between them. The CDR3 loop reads CASSLAATGNTGELFF. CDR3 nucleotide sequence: TGTGCCAGCAGCTTAGCGGCTACAGGGAACACCGGGGAGCTGTTTTTT.

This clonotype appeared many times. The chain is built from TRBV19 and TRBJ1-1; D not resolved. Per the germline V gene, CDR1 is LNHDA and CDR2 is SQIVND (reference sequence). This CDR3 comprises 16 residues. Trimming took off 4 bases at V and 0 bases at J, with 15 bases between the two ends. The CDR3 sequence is CASSRAPRELNTEAFF. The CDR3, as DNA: TGTGCCAGTAGTAGAGCTCCTCGCGAACTGAACACTGAAGCTTTCTTT. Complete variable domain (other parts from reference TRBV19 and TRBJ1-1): DGGITQSPKYLFRKEGQNVTLSCEQNLNHDAMYWYRQDPGQGLRLIYYSQIVNDFQKGDIAEGYSVSREKKESFPLTVTSAQKNPTAFYLCASSRAPRELNTEAFFGQGTRLTVV.

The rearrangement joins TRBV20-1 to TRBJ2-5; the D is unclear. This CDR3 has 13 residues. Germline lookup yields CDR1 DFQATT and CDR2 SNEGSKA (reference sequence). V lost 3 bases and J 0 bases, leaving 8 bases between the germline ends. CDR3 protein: CSARALYQETQYF. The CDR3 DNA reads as TGCAGTGCTAGGGCGTTATACCAAGAGACCCAGTACTTC.

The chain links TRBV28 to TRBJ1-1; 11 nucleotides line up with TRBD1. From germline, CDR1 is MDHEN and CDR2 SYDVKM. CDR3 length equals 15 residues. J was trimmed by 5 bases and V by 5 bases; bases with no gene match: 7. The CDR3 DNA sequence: TGTGCCAGCAGTGACCAGGGACAGGGGGATACTGAAGCTTTCTTT. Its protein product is CASSDQGQGDTEAFF.